Below, one T cell receptor beta chain is given with its context. What it binds is not known. The data originate from a study of T cell repertoires in cytomegalovirus infection. In the study overall: HLA-B-restricted CMV epitopes that are well studied, plus recently identified HLA-C-restricted ones, were used by the study. CMV infection together with matching HLA type was indicated by public TCR beta signatures.

From germline, CDR1 is MNHEY and CDR2 SVGAGI. The V gene lost 0 bases and the J gene lost 1 base, with 9 bases spanning the gap. There are 15 residues in the CDR3. Study findings and constraints: HLA-C-restricted CMV-specific TCR beta clonotypes prevailed in the ex vivo response.

MiXCR, run by TCRdb on the reads, gives a single entry per CDR3 protein. The table lists hundreds of thousands of distinct CDR3 sequences, over 25% of them singletons, with 9.5% to 15% in the top ten. The material sequenced was cultured CD8+ T cells from PBMCs, taken from culture after CMV antigen stimulation. J is TRBJ1-1 and V is TRBV6-5; D ambiguous. The origin of this receptor is a human donor in good health (CMV status not recorded). Some clones in this sample may be carry-over from other donors' samples. The CDR3 sequence is CASSYSSGKNTEAFF. The CDR3 DNA is TGTGCCAGCAGTTACTCAAGCGGTAAGAACACTGAAGCTTTCTTT.